The T cell receptor (beta chain) described here comes from a study of T cells in Graves' hyperthyroidism and ophthalmopathy. There are many counts of this clonotype. The antigen remains undetermined. There were TCR beta CDR3 regions amplified from RNA transcripts. The HTBI primer set served for first-round RT-PCR of the TCR CDR3. From the multiplex PCR reads, TCRdb called clonotypes with MiXCR, one entry per CDR3 protein. This sample has around 340,000 distinct CDR3 sequences; 15% to 20% occur once, and the top ten carry 15% to 17%. CDR3 size: 14 residues. V shed 1 base and J shed 6 bases, with 10 bases lying between them. Study-wide results and caveats: Most thyroid-expanded clonotypes above 0.001 were also found in blood.

The chain uses TRBV12-3 or TRBV12-4 and TRBJ1-5, with D tentatively TRBD1 (6 bases). Sequenced input: blood. This receptor was identified in a woman between 35 and 50 years old with Graves' ophthalmopathy. The CDR3 spells CASSLGGGGQPQHF. CDR3 coding DNA: TGTGCCAGCAGTTTAGGGGGGGGCGGTCAGCCCCAGCATTTT.